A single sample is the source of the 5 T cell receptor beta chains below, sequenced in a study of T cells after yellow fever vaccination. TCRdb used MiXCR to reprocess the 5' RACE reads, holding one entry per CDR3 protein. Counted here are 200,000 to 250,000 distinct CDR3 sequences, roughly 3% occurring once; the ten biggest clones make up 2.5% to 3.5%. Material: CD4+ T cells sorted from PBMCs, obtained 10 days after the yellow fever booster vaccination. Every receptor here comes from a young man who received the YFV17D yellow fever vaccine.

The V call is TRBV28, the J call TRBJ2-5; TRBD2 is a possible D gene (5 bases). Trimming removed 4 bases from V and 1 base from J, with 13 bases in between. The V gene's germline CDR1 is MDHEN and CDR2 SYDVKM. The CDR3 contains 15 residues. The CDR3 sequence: CASSSGSTVQETQYF. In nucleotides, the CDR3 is TGTGCCAGCAGTTCGGGGAGCACAGTCCAAGAGACCCAGTACTTC.

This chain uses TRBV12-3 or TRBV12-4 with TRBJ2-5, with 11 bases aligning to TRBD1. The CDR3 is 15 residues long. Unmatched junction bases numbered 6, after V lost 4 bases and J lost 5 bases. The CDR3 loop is CASSSGQGAWETQYF. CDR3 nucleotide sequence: TGTGCCAGCAGTTCCGGACAGGGGGCTTGGGAGACCCAGTACTTC.

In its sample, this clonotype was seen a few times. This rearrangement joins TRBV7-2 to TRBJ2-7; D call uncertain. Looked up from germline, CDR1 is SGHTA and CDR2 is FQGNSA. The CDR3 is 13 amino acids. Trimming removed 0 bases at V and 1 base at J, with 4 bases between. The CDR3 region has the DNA TGTGCCAGCAGCTTAGCAGCTTCCTACGAGCAGTACTTC. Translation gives CASSLAASYEQYF. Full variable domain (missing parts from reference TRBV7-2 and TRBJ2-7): GAGVSQSPSNKVTEKGKDVELRCDPISGHTALYWYRQSLGQGLEFLIYFQGNSAPDKSGLPSDRFSAERTGGSVSTLTIQRTQQEDSAVYLCASSLAASYEQYFGPGTRLTVT.

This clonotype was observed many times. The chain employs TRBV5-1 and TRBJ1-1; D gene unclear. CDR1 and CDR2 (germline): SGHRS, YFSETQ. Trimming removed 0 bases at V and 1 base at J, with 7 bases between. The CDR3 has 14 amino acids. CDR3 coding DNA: TGCGCCAGCAGCTTGGCACCGGGGAACACTGAAGCTTTCTTT. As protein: CASSLAPGNTEAFF.

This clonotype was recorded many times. This chain's CDR3 is CASSFGTGRNQPQHF. The CDR3 DNA follows: TGCGCCAGCAGCTTTGGGACGGGCCGCAATCAGCCCCAGCATTTT. The chain employs TRBV5-1 and TRBJ1-5; a weak D match, TRBD1 (5 bases). CDR3 length: 15 residues. CDR1 and CDR2 (germline): SGHRS, YFSETQ. V gave up 2 bases and J gave up 2 bases, with 11 bases separating them.